This section outlines one TCR beta chain sequence together with its context. The data belong to a study of T-cell reconstitution after alpha-beta-depleted transplantation in children. Germline CDR1 reads ENHRY; CDR2 reads SYGVKD. The CDR3 contains 19 residues. Trimming at V came to 7 bases and at J to 4 bases, leaving 25 bases not matched to a gene. As it was prepared, the TCRbeta library received unique molecular identifiers. TCRdb reprocessed the PCR reads with MiXCR, giving one entry per CDR3 protein. The sample shows about 240,000 distinct CDR3 sequences, 12% of them seen only once. J is TRBJ2-7 and V is TRBV10-3; 7 nucleotides align to TRBD2. The source of this sequence is a human donor who donated a stem cell graft to a child with acute lymphoblastic leukemia. This sample comprised PBMCs from the stem cell graft donor, obtained from the stem cell graft. This CDR3 is CAITRGDPAPEVGAYEQYF. DNA of the CDR3: TGTGCCATCACCCGGGGGGACCCAGCACCCGAGGTCGGTGCTTACGAGCAGTACTTC.